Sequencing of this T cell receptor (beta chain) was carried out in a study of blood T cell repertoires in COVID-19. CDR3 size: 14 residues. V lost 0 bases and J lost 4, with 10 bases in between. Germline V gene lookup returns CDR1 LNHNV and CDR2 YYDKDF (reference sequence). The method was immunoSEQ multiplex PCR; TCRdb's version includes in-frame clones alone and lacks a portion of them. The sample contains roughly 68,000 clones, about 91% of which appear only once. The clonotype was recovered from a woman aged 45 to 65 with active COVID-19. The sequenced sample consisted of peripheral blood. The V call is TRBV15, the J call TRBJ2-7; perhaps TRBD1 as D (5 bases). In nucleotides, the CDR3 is TGTGCCACCAGCAGAGACCAGGGTAGTTACGAGCAGTACTTC. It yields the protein CATSRDQGSYEQYF. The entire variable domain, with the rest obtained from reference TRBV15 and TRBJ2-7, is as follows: DAMVIQNPRYQVTQFGKPVTLSCSQTLNHNVMYWYQQKSSQAPKLLFHYYDKDFNNEADTPDNFQSRRPNTSFCFLDIRSPGLGDTAMYLCATSRDQGSYEQYFGPGTRLTVT.